The subject of this entry is one T cell receptor beta chain. Antigen unknown. These data belong to a study of graft-versus-host responses after intestinal transplantation. Study background: Each transplant was multivisceral, liver-intestinal, or isolated intestinal.

The CDR3 loop spans 16 amino acids. Germline assignment: CDR1 SGHTA and CDR2 FQGNSA. V was cut by 4 bases and J by 1 base, with 16 bases left in between. Some clones are missing from TCRdb's copy, which holds only in-frame ones; the method was immunoSEQ multiplex PCR. The data hold nearly 110,000 clones, with roughly 89% observed a single time. This clonotype was obtained from a human donor who was the organ donor for an intestinal transplant. Specimen: unstimulated CD4+ T cells sorted from spleen or lymph node cells, collected before transplant. The chain carries TRBV7-2 and TRBJ1-1, with D possibly matching TRBD1 (6 bases). The CDR3 loop is CASSSDGTHANTEAFF. DNA for the CDR3: TGTGCCAGCAGCTCCGACGGGACACACGCGAACACTGAAGCTTTCTTT.